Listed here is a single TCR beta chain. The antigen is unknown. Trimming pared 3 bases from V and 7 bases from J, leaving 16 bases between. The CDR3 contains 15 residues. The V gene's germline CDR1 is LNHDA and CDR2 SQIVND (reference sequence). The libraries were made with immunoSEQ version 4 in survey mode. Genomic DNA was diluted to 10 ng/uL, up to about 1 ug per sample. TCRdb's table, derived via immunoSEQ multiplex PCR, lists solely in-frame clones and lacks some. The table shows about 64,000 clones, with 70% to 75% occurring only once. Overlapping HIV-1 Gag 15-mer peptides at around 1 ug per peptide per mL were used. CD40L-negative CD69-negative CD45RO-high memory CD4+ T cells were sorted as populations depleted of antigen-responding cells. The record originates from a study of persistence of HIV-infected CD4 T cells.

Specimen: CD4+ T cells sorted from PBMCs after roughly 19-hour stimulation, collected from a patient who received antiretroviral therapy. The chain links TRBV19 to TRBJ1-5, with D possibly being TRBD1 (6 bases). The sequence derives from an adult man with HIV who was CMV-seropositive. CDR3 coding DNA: TGTGCCAGTAGTATGTCTGCAGGGGCAAGGCAGCCCCAGCATTTT. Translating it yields CASSMSAGARQPQHF.